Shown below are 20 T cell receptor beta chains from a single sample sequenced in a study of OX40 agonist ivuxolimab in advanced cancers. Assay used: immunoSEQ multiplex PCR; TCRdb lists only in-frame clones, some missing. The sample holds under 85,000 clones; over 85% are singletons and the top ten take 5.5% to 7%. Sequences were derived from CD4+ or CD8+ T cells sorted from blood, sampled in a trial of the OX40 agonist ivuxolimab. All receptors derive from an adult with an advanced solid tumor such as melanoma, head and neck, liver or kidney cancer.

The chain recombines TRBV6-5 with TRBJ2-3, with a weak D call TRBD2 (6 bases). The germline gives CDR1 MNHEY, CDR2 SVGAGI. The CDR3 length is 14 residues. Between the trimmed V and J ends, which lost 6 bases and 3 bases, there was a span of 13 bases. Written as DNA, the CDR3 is TGTGCCAGCAGGCGGGGTAGTTTGACAGATACGCAGTATTTT. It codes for CASRRGSLTDTQYF.

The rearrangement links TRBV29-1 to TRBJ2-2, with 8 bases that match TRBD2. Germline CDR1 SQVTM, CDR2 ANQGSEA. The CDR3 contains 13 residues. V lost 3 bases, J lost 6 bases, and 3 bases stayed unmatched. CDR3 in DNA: TGCAGCGTTGACCGGGAGGGAGCCGGGGAGCTGTTTTTT. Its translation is CSVDREGAGELFF.

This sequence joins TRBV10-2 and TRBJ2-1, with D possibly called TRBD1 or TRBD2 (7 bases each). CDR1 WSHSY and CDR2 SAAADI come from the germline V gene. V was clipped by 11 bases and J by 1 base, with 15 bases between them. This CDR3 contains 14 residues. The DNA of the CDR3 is TGCGCCGTGTGGGGGGGACAGTCCTACAATGAGCAGTTCTTC. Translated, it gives CAVWGGQSYNEQFF.

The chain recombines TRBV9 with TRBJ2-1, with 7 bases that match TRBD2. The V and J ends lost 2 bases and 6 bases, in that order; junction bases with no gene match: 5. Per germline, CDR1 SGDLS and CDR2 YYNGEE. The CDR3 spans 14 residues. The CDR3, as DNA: TGTGCCAGCAGCGTCGGCGGGGGAACCAATGAGCAGTTCTTC. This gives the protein CASSVGGGTNEQFF.

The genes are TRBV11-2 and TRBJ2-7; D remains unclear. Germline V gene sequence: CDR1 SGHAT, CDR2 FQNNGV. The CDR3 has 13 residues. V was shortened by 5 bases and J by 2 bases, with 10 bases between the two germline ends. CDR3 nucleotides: TGTGCCAGCAGCGCTGCTATGCCCTACGAGCAGTACTTC. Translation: CASSAAMPYEQYF.

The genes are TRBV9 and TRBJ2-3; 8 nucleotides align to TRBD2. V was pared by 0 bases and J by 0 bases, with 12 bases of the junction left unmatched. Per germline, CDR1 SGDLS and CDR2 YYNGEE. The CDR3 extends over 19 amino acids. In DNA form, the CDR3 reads TGTGCCAGCAGCGTAGCTACAGCGGGGGAGGTTACTAGCACAGATACGCAGTATTTT. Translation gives CASSVATAGEVTSTDTQYF.

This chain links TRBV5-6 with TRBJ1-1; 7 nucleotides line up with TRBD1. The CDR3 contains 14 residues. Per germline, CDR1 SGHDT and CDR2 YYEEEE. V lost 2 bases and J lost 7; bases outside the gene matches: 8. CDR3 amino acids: CASSFVGTEGEAFF. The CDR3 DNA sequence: TGTGCCAGCAGCTTCGTCGGGACAGAGGGTGAAGCTTTCTTT.

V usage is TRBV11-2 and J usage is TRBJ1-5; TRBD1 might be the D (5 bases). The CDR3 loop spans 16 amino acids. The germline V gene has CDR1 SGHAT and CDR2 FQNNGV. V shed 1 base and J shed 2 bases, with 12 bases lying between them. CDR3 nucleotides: TGTGCCAGCAGCTTAGGTGGGGCTGGTGGCAATCAGCCCCAGCATTTT. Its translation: CASSLGGAGGNQPQHF.

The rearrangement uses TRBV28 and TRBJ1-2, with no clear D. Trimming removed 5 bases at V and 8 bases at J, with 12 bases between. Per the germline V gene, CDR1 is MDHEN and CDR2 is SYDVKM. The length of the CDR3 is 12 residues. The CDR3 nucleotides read TGTGCCAGCAGTCCCAGCCGGTGGGGCTACACCTTC. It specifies CASSPSRWGYTF.

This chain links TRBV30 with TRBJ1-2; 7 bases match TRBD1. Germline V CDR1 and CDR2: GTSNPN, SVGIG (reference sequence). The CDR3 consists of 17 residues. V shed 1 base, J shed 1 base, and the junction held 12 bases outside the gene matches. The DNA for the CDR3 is TGTGCCTGGAGTGGGGGGTTTAAGGACAGGTATAACTATGGCTACACCTTC. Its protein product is CAWSGGFKDRYNYGYTF. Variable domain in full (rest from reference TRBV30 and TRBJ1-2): SQTIHQWPATLVQPVGSPLSLECTVEGTSNPNLYWYRQAAGRGLQLLFYSVGIGQISSEVPQNLSASRPQDRQFILSSKKLLLSDSGFYLCAWSGGFKDRYNYGYTFGSGTRLTVV.

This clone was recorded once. The CDR3 here is CASSSGLAGVRGGANVLTF. Here the CDR3 DNA reads TGTGCCAGCAGCTCAGGACTAGCGGGAGTGAGGGGTGGGGCCAACGTCCTGACTTTC. This chain links TRBV5-6 with TRBJ2-6; 13 bases align to TRBD2. In germline, CDR1 is SGHDT, CDR2 YYEEEE. The ends lost 3 bases at V and 3 bases at J; junction bases unmatched: 9. This CDR3 region has 19 residues.

In nucleotides, the CDR3 is TGTGCCAGCAGTTTATTACAGGGTGACTACGAGCAGTACTTC. Translation gives CASSLLQGDYEQYF. The genes are TRBV27 and TRBJ2-7; D perhaps matches TRBD1 (6 bases). Per germline, CDR1 MNHEY and CDR2 SMNVEV (reference sequence). CDR3 length equals 14 residues. V lost 1 base, J lost 3 bases, and 10 bases lay in between.

Here the CDR3 reads CASSFEYGTVPYEQYF. Written as DNA, the CDR3 is TGTGCCAGCAGCTTTGAGTACGGGACAGTTCCCTACGAGCAGTACTTC. This rearrangement joins TRBV5-6 to TRBJ2-7; 7 bases line up with TRBD1. The ends lost 2 bases at V and 2 bases at J; junction bases unmatched: 10. The CDR3 spans 16 residues. From germline, CDR1 is SGHDT and CDR2 YYEEEE.

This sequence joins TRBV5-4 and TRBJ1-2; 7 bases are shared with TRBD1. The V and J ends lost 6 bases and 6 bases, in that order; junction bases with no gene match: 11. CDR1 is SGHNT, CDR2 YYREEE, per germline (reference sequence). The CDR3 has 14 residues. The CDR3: CASTLQRGQDGYTF. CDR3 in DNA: TGTGCCAGCACCCTGCAAAGGGGGCAAGATGGCTACACCTTC.

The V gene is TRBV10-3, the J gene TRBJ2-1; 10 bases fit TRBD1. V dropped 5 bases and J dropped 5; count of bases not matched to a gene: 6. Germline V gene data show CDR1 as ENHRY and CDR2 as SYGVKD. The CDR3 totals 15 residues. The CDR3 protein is CAISHPGQGHNEQFF. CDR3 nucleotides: TGTGCCATCAGTCATCCGGGACAGGGGCACAATGAGCAGTTCTTC.

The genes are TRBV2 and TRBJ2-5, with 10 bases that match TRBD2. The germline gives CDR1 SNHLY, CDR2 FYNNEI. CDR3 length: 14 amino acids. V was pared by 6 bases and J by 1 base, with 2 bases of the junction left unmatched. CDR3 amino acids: CASRVAGGQETQYF. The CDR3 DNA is TGTGCCAGCAGAGTAGCGGGGGGCCAAGAGACCCAGTACTTC.

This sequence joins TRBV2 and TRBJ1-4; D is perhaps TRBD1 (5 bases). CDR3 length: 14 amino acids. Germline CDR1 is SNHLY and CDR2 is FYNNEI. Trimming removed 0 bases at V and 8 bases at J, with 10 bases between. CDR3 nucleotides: TGTGCCAGCAGTGAAGCGGGGGTAGTAGAAAAACTGTTTTTT. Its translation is CASSEAGVVEKLFF.

CDR3 residues: CASSSGLQNTEAFF. In DNA, the CDR3 is TGTGCCAGCAGCTCCGGACTGCAGAACACTGAAGCTTTCTTT. V and J are TRBV7-6 and TRBJ1-1, with no clear D. In germline, CDR1 is SGHVS, CDR2 FNYEAQ. The CDR3 has 14 residues. Trimming shortened V by 4 bases and J by 1 base, and 10 bases separated the two germline ends. The full variable domain, rest sourced from reference TRBV7-6 and TRBJ1-1, is GAGVSQSPRYKVTKRGQDVALRCDPISGHVSLYWYRQALGQGPEFLTYFNYEAQQDKSGLPNDRFSAERPEGSISTLTIQRTEQRDSAMYRCASSSGLQNTEAFFGQGTRLTVV.

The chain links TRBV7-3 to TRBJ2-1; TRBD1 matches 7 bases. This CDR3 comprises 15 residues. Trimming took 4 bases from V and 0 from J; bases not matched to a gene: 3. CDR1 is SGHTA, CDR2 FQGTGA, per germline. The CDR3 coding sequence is TGTGCCAGCAGCTGGACAGGCAGCTCCTACAATGAGCAGTTCTTC. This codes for CASSWTGSSYNEQFF.

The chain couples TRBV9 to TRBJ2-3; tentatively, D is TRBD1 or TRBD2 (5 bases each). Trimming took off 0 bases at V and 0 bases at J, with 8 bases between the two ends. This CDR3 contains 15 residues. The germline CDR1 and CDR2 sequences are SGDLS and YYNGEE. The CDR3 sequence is CASSVEGRSTDTQYF. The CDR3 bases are TGTGCCAGCAGCGTAGAGGGACGCAGCACAGATACGCAGTATTTT.